The 16 T cell receptor beta chains given below trace back to one sample, sequenced in a study of control samples from healthy donors and cancer patients. This table comes from immunoSEQ multiplex PCR, and its TCRdb copy is limited to in-frame clones, with some not included. The repertoire includes around 100,000 clones, about nine tenths of them detected once, and 13% to 15% sits in the top ten. Sequencing used blood. The receptors stem from a woman between 70 and 85 years old in good health.

There are a few counts of this clone. The chain carries TRBV6-5 and TRBJ1-2; no reliable D call. Trimming took off 6 bases at V and 6 bases at J, with 11 bases between the two ends. Germline V gives CDR1 MNHEY, CDR2 SVGAGI. The CDR3 is 12 amino acids. Here the CDR3 reads CASSPNVHGYTF. The DNA for the CDR3 is TGTGCCAGCAGCCCCAACGTACATGGCTACACCTTC.

The chain carries TRBV7-8 and TRBJ2-7; no firm D call. Germline assignment: CDR1 SGHVS and CDR2 FQNEAQ. V dropped 0 bases and J dropped 2 bases, with 8 bases sitting between them. The CDR3 totals 14 residues. Here the CDR3 DNA reads TGTGCCAGCAGCTTAGCACAGAGGACCTACGAGCAGTACTTC. Translating gives CASSLAQRTYEQYF.

Notes on this clone: Sequence at one end of the junction differs from germline and may be a read error. CDR3 sequence (DNA): TGTGCTAGCAGCCCGGGGGGGGCAGGAGAGCACGAGCAGTACTTC. This gives the protein CASSPGGAGEHEQYF. The chain recombines TRBV7-7 with TRBJ2-7; 8 positions agree with TRBD2. The V gene's germline CDR1 is SSHAT and CDR2 FNYEAQ (reference sequence). The CDR3 consists of 15 residues.

The chain carries TRBV15 and TRBJ1-4, with D possibly being TRBD1 (5 bases). The CDR3 has 13 amino acids. The V end was cut by 1 base, the J end by 8 bases, with 8 bases between. Looked up from germline, CDR1 is LNHNV and CDR2 is YYDKDF (reference sequence). The CDR3 region is CATSRVAGEKLFF. The CDR3 DNA reads TGTGCCACCAGCAGAGTGGCAGGGGAAAAACTGTTTTTT.

The chain combines TRBV3-1 (or the pseudogene TRBV3-2) with TRBJ2-1; 7 positions agree with TRBD2. Per germline, CDR1 LGHDT and CDR2 YNNKEL (reference sequence). V lost 4 bases and J lost 3; bases outside the gene matches: 12. The CDR3 is made up of 17 amino acids. The CDR3 DNA is TGTGCCAGCAGCCCCGAAGCAAGTGGACTAGTCTACAATGAGCAGTTCTTC. This gives the protein CASSPEASGLVYNEQFF.

The rearrangement joins TRBV7-2 to TRBJ2-3, with 7 bases aligning to TRBD2. This CDR3 comprises 16 residues. The ends lost 2 bases at V and 0 bases at J; junction bases unmatched: 5. CDR1 and CDR2 from the germline V gene are SGHTA and FQGNSA. The DNA of the CDR3 is TGTGCCAGCAGCTTACTGTTCGGGGGGAGCACAGATACGCAGTATTTT. It yields the protein CASSLLFGGSTDTQYF.

The chain uses TRBV4-3 and TRBJ1-2; D is undetermined. The CDR3 length is 16 residues. In germline, CDR1 is LGHNA, CDR2 YSLEER. Trimming pared 0 bases from V and 2 bases from J, leaving 13 bases between. Written as DNA, the CDR3 is TGCGCCAGCAGCCAAGATAGGACGACAATGAACTATGGCTACACCTTC. Protein product: CASSQDRTTMNYGYTF.

The V call is TRBV12-5, the J call TRBJ1-3, with TRBD1 as a possible D gene (5 bases). The V and J ends lost 6 bases and 2 bases respectively, with 11 bases between them. CDR3 length: 14 amino acids. In germline, CDR1 is LGHNT, CDR2 FRNRAP. CDR3 in amino acids: CASGRQLTGNTIYF. CDR3 bases: TGTGCTAGTGGCCGACAGCTCACTGGAAACACCATATATTTT.

This sequence joins TRBV6-2 or TRBV6-3 and TRBJ2-7; TRBD2 aligns across 14 bases. There are 18 residues in the CDR3. In germline, CDR1 is MNHEY, CDR2 SVGEGT. With 2 bases clipped from V and 2 bases from J, the junction kept 8 bases outside the gene matches. CDR3 region: CASSYRRLAGGITYEQYF. CDR3 DNA sequence: TGTGCCAGCAGTTACCGTCGACTAGCGGGAGGGATCACCTACGAGCAGTACTTC.

This rearrangement joins TRBV2 to TRBJ1-4; perhaps TRBD1 as D (5 bases). The CDR3 is 14 residues long. V was pared by 3 bases and J by 3 bases, with 8 bases between. CDR1 and CDR2 from the germline V gene are SNHLY and FYNNEI. In DNA, the CDR3 is TGTGCCAGCAGTGAGAGGGGCCCTAATGAAAAACTGTTTTTT. It codes for CASSERGPNEKLFF.

The chain joins TRBV9 to TRBJ2-1; tentatively, D is TRBD1 (5 bases). Germline values: CDR1 SGDLS, CDR2 YYNGEE. This CDR3 region has 14 residues. V lost 2 bases and J 4 bases, leaving 10 bases between the germline ends. This chain's CDR3 is CASSVNTGYNEQFF. DNA of the CDR3: TGTGCCAGCAGCGTTAACACAGGTTACAATGAGCAGTTCTTC.

The V gene is TRBV4-3, the J gene TRBJ2-7, with D hard to call. From germline, CDR1 is LGHNA and CDR2 YSLEER. This CDR3 region has 15 residues. Trimming took off 0 bases at V and 2 bases at J, with 11 bases between the two ends. The CDR3 is CASSQDIGVAYEQYF. CDR3 coding DNA: TGCGCCAGCAGCCAAGATATTGGGGTAGCCTACGAGCAGTACTTC.

In this sample, this clone turned up once. CDR3 sequence (DNA): TGTGCCAGCAGTTACCCTAGCGGGGGGGCCACAGATACGCAGTATTTT. This encodes CASSYPSGGATDTQYF. The chain combines TRBV6-5 with TRBJ2-3; TRBD2 aligns across 12 bases. Looked up from germline, CDR1 is MNHEY and CDR2 is SVGAGI. This CDR3 has 16 residues. The ends lost 2 bases at V and 2 bases at J; junction bases unmatched: 2.

This clone was picked up one time. The V and J genes are TRBV12-3 or TRBV12-4 and TRBJ2-1, with no clear D. The CDR3 consists of 12 residues. Deletions cut 0 bases from V and 4 bases from J, with 1 base between. CDR3 nucleotides: TGTGCCAGCAGTTTAGCGTACAATGAGCAGTTCTTC. It is translated as CASSLAYNEQFF.

This clone was counted only a few times. The genes are TRBV6-5 and TRBJ1-1; D gene uncertain. Looked up from germline, CDR1 is MNHEY and CDR2 is SVGAGI. Trimming pared 0 bases from V and 1 base from J, leaving 6 bases between. The CDR3 runs 14 residues. The CDR3 region is CASSYSPANTEAFF. The CDR3 DNA is TGTGCCAGCAGTTACTCTCCAGCGAACACTGAAGCTTTCTTT.

V gene TRBV9 combines with J gene TRBJ2-1, with 8 positions matching TRBD1. Trimming removed 2 bases from V and 7 bases from J; junction bases left unmatched: 2. The CDR3 contains 13 residues. In germline, CDR1 is SGDLS, CDR2 YYNGEE. DNA for the CDR3: TGTGCCAGCAGCGTTCAGGGGGCTAATGAGCAGTTCTTC. Its protein product is CASSVQGANEQFF.